This T cell receptor beta chain was retrieved from a study of cytomegalovirus exposure and HLA in healthy donors. Study-level points and caveats: V segments that were indistinguishable, TRBV6-2 and TRBV6-3 among them, were omitted from analysis. As a later analysis revealed, the rate of TCR association differed by HLA locus, with DRB1 most and HLA-C fewest. High specificity and sensitivity for cytomegalovirus status were reported for the classifier. In a later analysis, at a false discovery rate of 0.05, about 15,000 TCR beta sequences were associated with HLA alleles.

A word on this clone: The antigen is undetermined.

This PCR relied on a set of 60 Vbeta primers and 13 Jbeta primers. TCRdb's table, derived via immunoSEQ multiplex PCR, lists solely in-frame clones and lacks some. Of about 100,000 clones in the sample, more than 70% were seen once. Trimming removed 0 bases from V and 2 bases from J; junction bases left unmatched: 5. The germline gives CDR1 SGDLS, CDR2 YYNGEE. The length of the CDR3 is 16 residues. V usage is TRBV9 and J usage is TRBJ2-3; TRBD2 matches at 8 bases. Sequencing was performed on PBMCs. The sequence derives from a young man in good health and CMV-seronegative. The CDR3 DNA is TGTGCCAGCAGCGTAGAGACGGGAGGGGACACAGATACGCAGTATTTT. Translation: CASSVETGGDTDTQYF. The variable domain in full, with the rest retrieved from reference TRBV9 and TRBJ2-3, is DSGVTQTPKHLITATGQRVTLRCSPRSGDLSVYWYQQSLDQGLQFLIQYYNGEERAKGNILERFSAQQFPDLHSELNLSSLELGDSALYFCASSVETGGDTDTQYFGPGTRLTVL.